This TCR beta chain was identified during a study of STAT5B mutations in CD4+ large granular lymphocyte leukemia. The overall study: Among healthy donors, a particular HLA allele went with more CDR3 'QG' motifs. Study findings and constraints: 8/27 top patient clones versus 2/35 control clones were TRBV06-family. Approximately 25% of private leukemic clonotypes occurred rarely in other patients' non-leukemic repertoires.

Notes on this clone: Its antigen is not known.

CDR1 is SGHRS and CDR2 is YFSETQ in the germline V gene. The CDR3 is made up of 14 amino acids. The J segment lost 9 bases and the V segment lost 6 bases, leaving 11 bases of the junction unmatched. TCRdb's copy holds only in-frame clones and misses some; the assay was immunoSEQ multiplex PCR. The sample shows approximately 30,000 clones, roughly 80% of them seen only once. The chain employs TRBV5-1 and TRBJ2-1, with TRBD2 matching over 8 bases. Sequencing was performed on CD4+ T cells from blood buffy coats. The clonotype comes from a human donor in good health. The CDR3 DNA follows: TGCGCCAGCAAGGTGGACGGGGGGGGCCTTGAGCAGTTCTTC. It codes for CASKVDGGGLEQFF. Full variable domain (missing parts from reference TRBV5-1 and TRBJ2-1): KAGVTQTPRYLIKTRGQQVTLSCSPISGHRSVSWYQQTPGQGLQFLFEYFSETQRNKGNFPGRFSGRQFSNSRSEMNVSTLELGDSALYLCASKVDGGGLEQFFGPGTRLTVL.